Each of the 29 T cell receptor beta chains below was sequenced from the same sample in a study of cytomegalovirus exposure and HLA in healthy donors. PCR involved 60 Vbeta and 13 Jbeta primers. The method was immunoSEQ multiplex PCR; TCRdb's version includes in-frame clones alone and lacks a portion of them. The sample yields about 97,000 clones, approximately 85% seen once. Sequencing was performed on PBMCs. Every receptor here comes from a man in his thirties or forties in good health and CMV-seronegative.

The chain is built from TRBV7-6 and TRBJ2-1; TRBD2 is a possible D gene (6 bases). This CDR3 comprises 17 residues. Trimming removed 1 base from V and 0 bases from J, with 13 bases in between. Looked up from germline, CDR1 is SGHVS and CDR2 is FNYEAQ. The CDR3 region has the DNA TGTGCCAGCAGCTTAGGAAGTGGGAGGCACTCCTACAATGAGCAGTTCTTC. Protein sequence: CASSLGSGRHSYNEQFF.

V and J are TRBV19 and TRBJ2-7; maybe TRBD1 (5 bases). Deletions cut 5 bases from V and 0 bases from J, with 11 bases between. From germline, CDR1 is LNHDA and CDR2 SQIVND (reference sequence). This CDR3 is 14 amino acids long. The CDR3 protein is CASSLSTDSYEQYF. DNA of the CDR3: TGTGCCAGTAGTCTCTCGACAGACTCCTACGAGCAGTACTTC.

V is TRBV5-4 and J is TRBJ1-6; possible D gene TRBD1, 6 bases. Germline CDR1 reads SGHNT; CDR2 reads YYREEE (reference sequence). This CDR3 has 16 residues. V lost 3 bases to trimming and J lost 4 bases, with 14 bases between them. CDR3 sequence: CASSSTGTQYNSPLHF. DNA for the CDR3: TGTGCCAGCAGCTCGACCGGGACACAGTATAATTCACCCCTCCACTTT.

The chain employs TRBV28 and TRBJ2-1, with 9 bases lining up with TRBD1. Trimming cost V 6 bases and J 1 base; bases outside gene matches: 7. The CDR3 sequence is 16 residues long. CDR1 is MDHEN and CDR2 is SYDVKM in the germline V gene. In nucleotides, the CDR3 is TGTGCCAGCAGCACAGGGGGCTCTGGGTCCTACAATGAGCAGTTCTTC. Amino acids: CASSTGGSGSYNEQFF.

V usage is TRBV7-9 and J usage is TRBJ1-4; D is undetermined. The CDR3 has 14 residues. CDR1 and CDR2 from the germline V gene are SEHNR and FQNEAQ (reference sequence). The ends were cut back, 2 bases at V and 5 bases at J, with 9 bases in the middle. DNA of the CDR3: TGTGCCAGCAGCTTAATCGGCGGGAATGAAAAACTGTTTTTT. Encoded protein: CASSLIGGNEKLFF.

This clone has only one observation. J is TRBJ1-1 and V is TRBV7-9; 9 bases agree with TRBD1. V gave up 2 bases and J gave up 4 bases; unmatched junction bases: 8. CDR1 is SEHNR and CDR2 is FQNEAQ in the germline V gene (reference sequence). This CDR3 is 16 amino acids long. The DNA of the CDR3 is TGTGCCAGCAGCTTATTCTACAGGGGGCGCGGCACTGAAGCTTTCTTT. Its protein is CASSLFYRGRGTEAFF.

The V and J genes are TRBV19 and TRBJ2-3, with TRBD1 identical over 8 bases. The CDR3 is 14 residues long. Germline assignment: CDR1 LNHDA and CDR2 SQIVND (reference sequence). J was trimmed by 4 bases and V by 4 bases; bases with no gene match: 4. The CDR3, as DNA: TGTGCCAGTAGTACCAGGGGGCTCTCAGATACGCAGTATTTT. Its protein is CASSTRGLSDTQYF.

The V and J genes are TRBV4-2 and TRBJ1-5; the D gene is possibly TRBD1 (5 bases). This CDR3 comprises 18 residues. V was clipped by 1 base and J by 7 bases, with 23 bases between them. From germline, CDR1 is LGHNA and CDR2 YNFKEQ. DNA for the CDR3: TGTGCCAGCAGCCAAGGGGGTCGTGGGAGGGGCGAGGGGCAGCCCCAGCATTTT. Its protein is CASSQGGRGRGEGQPQHF.

The J gene is TRBJ2-2, the V gene TRBV7-9; 9 nucleotides align to TRBD1. This CDR3 comprises 17 residues. Germline lookup yields CDR1 SEHNR and CDR2 FQNEAQ (reference sequence). The V gene end was trimmed by 0 bases and the J gene end by 7 bases; junction bases not matched to a gene: 9. The CDR3 loop is CASSLAAHRGRGGELFF. CDR3 bases: TGTGCCAGCAGCTTAGCGGCTCACAGGGGGCGCGGCGGGGAGCTGTTTTTT.

The V gene is TRBV6-1, the J gene TRBJ2-7, with D possibly TRBD1 on 6 matching bases. Trimming left V 4 bases short and J 2 bases short, with 12 bases between. Germline values: CDR1 MNHNS, CDR2 SASEGT. This CDR3 contains 14 residues. As DNA, the CDR3 is TGTGCCAGCAGTGCCCGGGACAACCCCTACGAGCAGTACTTC. It specifies CASSARDNPYEQYF.

There are a few counts of this clone. This chain connects TRBV6-6 to TRBJ2-3; 7 bases are shared with TRBD1. The germline V gene has CDR1 MNHNY and CDR2 SVGAGI (reference sequence). V dropped 2 bases and J dropped 1; count of bases not matched to a gene: 6. This CDR3 region has 16 residues. This chain's CDR3 is CASSYIDRVGTDTQYF. CDR3 nucleotide sequence: TGTGCCAGCAGTTACATCGACAGGGTCGGCACAGATACGCAGTATTTT.

The chain has TRBV30 and TRBJ2-7; D perhaps matches TRBD1 (6 bases). Germline assignment: CDR1 GTSNPN and CDR2 SVGIG (reference sequence). V was pared by 0 bases and J by 2 bases, with 14 bases between. The CDR3 spans 15 residues. CDR3 region: CAWSVLSGDPYEQYF. The CDR3 nucleotides are TGTGCCTGGAGTGTACTGTCAGGGGATCCCTACGAGCAGTACTTC.

The chain's CDR3 is CATSRGTVEIRGSGANVLTF. For the CDR3, the DNA is TGTGCCACCAGCAGAGGGACAGTTGAAATAAGGGGGTCTGGGGCCAACGTCCTGACTTTC. The chain employs TRBV15 and TRBJ2-6, with D possibly TRBD1 on 6 matching bases. Germline values: CDR1 LNHNV, CDR2 YYDKDF (reference sequence). Trimming took off 1 base at V and 1 base at J, with 20 bases between the two ends. The CDR3 consists of 20 residues. The whole variable domain, filled in from reference TRBV15 and TRBJ2-6, reads DAMVIQNPRYQVTQFGKPVTLSCSQTLNHNVMYWYQQKSSQAPKLLFHYYDKDFNNEADTPDNFQSRRPNTSFCFLDIRSPGLGDTAMYLCATSRGTVEIRGSGANVLTFGAGSRLTVL.

V usage is TRBV5-5 and J usage is TRBJ2-7, with 9 bases identical to TRBD1. This CDR3 has 15 amino acids. J was trimmed by 1 base and V by 5 bases; bases with no gene match: 7. CDR1 SGHKS and CDR2 YYEKEE come from the germline V gene (reference sequence). The CDR3 here is CASSPVGQGSYEQYF. The DNA for the CDR3 is TGTGCCAGCAGTCCGGTGGGACAGGGTTCCTACGAGCAGTACTTC.

In this sample, this clone turned up a few times. The chain has TRBV6-1 and TRBJ2-1; 7 bases match TRBD2. Per the germline V gene, CDR1 is MNHNS and CDR2 is SASEGT. The CDR3 is made up of 15 amino acids. V was clipped by 5 bases and J by 3 bases; unmatched bases: 7. The CDR3, as DNA: TGTGCCAGCAGTAAGGCCATAGCGGGCTACAATGAGCAGTTCTTC. It specifies CASSKAIAGYNEQFF.

This sequence joins TRBV13 and TRBJ2-1, with 11 nucleotides matching TRBD2. J was trimmed by 9 bases and V by 4 bases; bases with no gene match: 5. Germline V lookup: CDR1 PRHDT, CDR2 FYEKMQ (reference sequence). The CDR3 covers 14 residues. The DNA for the CDR3 is TGTGCCAGCAGCTACCCTAGCGGGAGGTTTGAGCAGTTCTTC. It encodes CASSYPSGRFEQFF.

CDR3 protein: CASSIRQGNNQPQHF. CDR3 nucleotide sequence: TGTGCCAGTAGTATAAGGCAGGGTAACAATCAGCCCCAGCATTTT. V gene TRBV19 combines with J gene TRBJ1-5; tentatively, D is TRBD1 (5 bases). There are 15 residues in the CDR3. V gave up 2 bases and J gave up 3 bases, with 11 bases separating them. Germline assignment: CDR1 LNHDA and CDR2 SQIVND (reference sequence).

V is TRBV5-1 and J is TRBJ2-6; 12 bases align to TRBD2. The trim removed 3 bases at V and 1 base at J, leaving 14 bases unmatched. The germline V gene has CDR1 SGHRS and CDR2 YFSETQ. CDR3 length: 21 amino acids. The CDR3 nucleotides are TGCGCCAGCAGCTGGGTGACAACTAGCGGGAGGTCCCTTTCTGGGGCCAACGTCCTGACTTTC. Amino acid sequence: CASSWVTTSGRSLSGANVLTF.

This chain joins TRBV2 and TRBJ2-3, with D possibly TRBD2 on 5 matching bases. CDR3 size: 14 residues. CDR1 is SNHLY, CDR2 FYNNEI, per germline. V lost 1 base to trimming and J lost 4 bases, with 9 bases between them. CDR3 nucleotide sequence: TGTGCCAGCAGTGAAGACGGGATATCAGATACGCAGTATTTT. Its translation: CASSEDGISDTQYF.

This chain uses TRBV19 with TRBJ2-7, with a possible D match to TRBD2 (5 bases). Germline values: CDR1 LNHDA, CDR2 SQIVND (reference sequence). The CDR3 runs 13 residues. Trimming shortened V by 2 bases and J by 3 bases, and 8 bases separated the two germline ends. This CDR3 reads CASSIPGDYEQYF. CDR3 DNA: TGTGCCAGTAGTATACCCGGGGACTACGAGCAGTACTTC.

The chain employs TRBV7-2 and TRBJ2-5; TRBD1 agrees at 9 bases. The germline CDR1 and CDR2 sequences are SGHTA and FQGNSA. V gave up 1 base and J gave up 5 bases; unmatched junction bases: 5. CDR3 length equals 15 residues. CDR3 coding DNA: TGTGCCAGCAGCTTAGGGACAGGGGAATTGGAGACCCAGTACTTC. Encoded protein: CASSLGTGELETQYF.

V and J are TRBV6-1 and TRBJ1-2; 8 bases line up with TRBD1. CDR1 and CDR2 (germline): MNHNS, SASEGT. The CDR3 has 14 residues. After removal of 1 base from V and 2 bases from J, the junction contained 0 bases not matched to a gene. CDR3 bases: TGTGCCAGCAGTGAAGGGGACAGGAACTATGGCTACACCTTC. Translating it yields CASSEGDRNYGYTF.

The chain couples TRBV29-1 to TRBJ1-3; no reliable D call. V was pared by 0 bases and J by 3 bases, with 9 bases between. Germline assignment: CDR1 SQVTM and CDR2 ANQGSEA. This CDR3 has 14 amino acids. The CDR3, as DNA: TGCAGCGTTGAAGATATAGGACTTGGAAACACCATATATTTT. This codes for CSVEDIGLGNTIYF. The variable domain in full, completed from reference TRBV29-1 and TRBJ1-3, reads SAVISQKPSRDICQRGTSLTIQCQVDSQVTMMFWYRQQPGQSLTLIATANQGSEATYESGFVIDKFPISRPNLTFSTLTVSNMSPEDSSIYLCSVEDIGLGNTIYFGEGSWLTVV.

The chain couples TRBV28 to TRBJ1-2; 8 positions match TRBD1. Losses at the gene ends were 2 bases for V and 8 bases for J; bases not matched to a gene: 4. Germline CDR1 is MDHEN and CDR2 is SYDVKM. This CDR3 is built from 13 residues. CDR3 amino acids: CASSLITGGGYTF. The CDR3 DNA follows: TGTGCCAGCAGTTTAATAACAGGGGGAGGCTACACCTTC.

Here the CDR3 reads CASSPTGLNTGELFF. The CDR3, as DNA: TGTGCCAGCAGCCCCACGGGACTTAACACCGGGGAGCTGTTTTTT. This sequence joins TRBV7-6 and TRBJ2-2; TRBD2 might be the D (6 bases). CDR3 length: 15 amino acids. Germline V lookup: CDR1 SGHVS, CDR2 FNYEAQ. V lost 5 bases and J 2 bases, leaving 12 bases between the germline ends.

This clone was observed once. This rearrangement joins TRBV6-6 to TRBJ1-2; D possibly corresponds to TRBD1 (6 bases). The CDR3 totals 14 residues. CDR1 and CDR2 from the germline V gene are MNHNY and SVGAGI (reference sequence). Trimming left V 0 bases short and J 2 bases short, with 7 bases between. Written as DNA, the CDR3 is TGTGCCAGCAGTTACTCACAGGGAAACTATGGCTACACCTTC. Residues: CASSYSQGNYGYTF.

This clone was counted a single time. This rearrangement joins TRBV4-2 to TRBJ2-3, with a tentative D call TRBD1 (5 bases). This CDR3 has 15 amino acids. V was cut by 5 bases and J by 2 bases, with 14 bases left in between. Per the germline V gene, CDR1 is LGHNA and CDR2 is YNFKEQ. The CDR3 DNA is TGTGCCAGCAGCGATGGGGCCCTATACACAGATACGCAGTATTTT. As protein: CASSDGALYTDTQYF.

As DNA, the CDR3 is TGTGCCTGGCGACAGTCAGATACGCAGTATTTT. Its translation is CAWRQSDTQYF. The rearrangement joins TRBV30 to TRBJ2-3, with D tentatively TRBD1 (5 bases). Germline V gene sequence: CDR1 GTSNPN, CDR2 SVGIG (reference sequence). The CDR3 extends over 11 amino acids. The V end lost 5 bases, the J end lost 4 bases, and 7 bases lay between the germline ends.

This chain links TRBV6-1 with TRBJ2-2, with 7 bases lining up with TRBD1. The CDR3 is 16 amino acids. The trim removed 4 bases at V and 6 bases at J, leaving 11 bases unmatched. Germline CDR1 is MNHNS and CDR2 is SASEGT. The CDR3 reads CASSGIRHRGSGELFF. The CDR3 DNA sequence: TGTGCCAGCAGTGGTATCCGGCACAGGGGCTCCGGGGAGCTGTTTTTT.